These 17 T cell receptor beta chains originate from one sample sequenced in a study of cytomegalovirus exposure and HLA in healthy donors (TCRdb year 2017). Libraries were made using the immunoSEQ multiplex PCR assay. For the multiplex PCR, a mixture combining 60 forward primers for TCR Vbeta segments and 13 reverse primers for TCR Jbeta segments was used. TCRdb mirrors the immuneACCESS table, restricted to in-frame sequences. Some clones are absent from its copies; in checked studies, under half trace to an unresolved V gene, and the reason for the others is unknown. In this sample's table one finds about 210,000 clones. The ten largest clones take up 0.75% to 1% of the sample. The sample consisted of PBMCs. These receptors were collected from a woman aged 25 to 45 in good health and CMV-seropositive.

The genes are TRBV19 and TRBJ2-3; TRBD2 aligns across 11 bases. There are 17 residues in the CDR3. V lost 1 base and J lost 2; bases outside the gene matches: 5. Germline CDR1 reads LNHDA; CDR2 reads SQIVND (reference sequence). As DNA, the CDR3 is TGTGCCAGTAGTATAGTGGGACTAGCGGCGGTCACAGATACGCAGTATTTT. Protein product: CASSIVGLAAVTDTQYF. The variable domain in full, completed from reference TRBV19 and TRBJ2-3, reads DGGITQSPKYLFRKEGQNVTLSCEQNLNHDAMYWYRQDPGQGLRLIYYSQIVNDFQKGDIAEGYSVSREKKESFPLTVTSAQKNPTAFYLCASSIVGLAAVTDTQYFGPGTRLTVL.

This chain joins TRBV5-1 and TRBJ1-2, with 7 positions matching TRBD1. This CDR3 has 16 residues. V gave up 0 bases and J gave up 5 bases; unmatched junction bases: 10. From germline, CDR1 is SGHRS and CDR2 YFSETQ. Written as DNA, the CDR3 is TGCGCCAGCAGCTTGGCCGGGACAGCGTCTATTTATGGCTACACCTTC. Its translation: CASSLAGTASIYGYTF.

This chain connects TRBV10-2 to TRBJ2-5; the D gene is possibly TRBD1 (6 bases). CDR1 is WSHSY, CDR2 SAAADI, per germline. Trimming shortened V by 8 bases and J by 1 base, and 11 bases separated the two germline ends. The CDR3 length is 13 residues. The chain's CDR3 is CASHTGSQETQYF. The CDR3 bases are TGCGCCAGCCATACAGGGAGCCAAGAGACCCAGTACTTC.

The chain employs TRBV7-2 and TRBJ1-5; D is ambiguous. V shed 2 bases and J shed 8 bases, with 16 bases lying between them. The V gene's germline CDR1 is SGHTA and CDR2 FQGNSA. This CDR3 spans 15 amino acids. The CDR3 loop is CASSLNGGGGEPQHF. For the CDR3, the DNA is TGTGCCAGCAGCTTAAACGGTGGAGGTGGAGAGCCCCAGCATTTT.

This rearrangement joins TRBV18 to TRBJ2-5; D not certain. CDR3 length: 13 residues. CDR1 KGHSH and CDR2 LQKENI come from the germline V gene. The V end was cut by 5 bases, the J end by 4 bases, with 11 bases between. The CDR3 region has the DNA TGTGCCAGCTCAAGAGTTGTACCAGAGACCCAGTACTTC. Translated, it gives CASSRVVPETQYF. Supplemented by reference TRBV18 and TRBJ2-5, the full variable domain reads NAGVMQNPRHLVRRRGQEARLRCSPMKGHSHVYWYRQLPEEGLKFMVYLQKENIIDESGMPKERFSAEFPKEGPSILRIQQVVRGDSAAYFCASSRVVPETQYFGPGTRLLVL.

The chain employs TRBV7-9 and TRBJ1-1; 7 bases are shared with TRBD1. Germline CDR1 and CDR2: SEHNR and FQNEAQ (reference sequence). Trimming took 5 bases from V and 4 from J; bases not matched to a gene: 4. The CDR3 extends over 13 amino acids. The CDR3 reads CASSPQGVTEAFF. The CDR3 nucleotides read TGTGCCAGCAGCCCCCAGGGGGTCACTGAAGCTTTCTTT.

The V gene is TRBV7-2, the J gene TRBJ1-2; 8 nucleotides match TRBD1. J was trimmed by 0 bases and V by 5 bases; bases with no gene match: 2. This CDR3 has 14 amino acids. Looked up from germline, CDR1 is SGHTA and CDR2 is FQGNSA. DNA of the CDR3: TGTGCCAGCAGCGAGGGACAGGCTAACTATGGCTACACCTTC. Translation: CASSEGQANYGYTF.

V gene TRBV6-1 combines with J gene TRBJ1-1; weak D call: TRBD1 (6 bases). The CDR3 totals 15 residues. CDR1 is MNHNS and CDR2 is SASEGT in the germline V gene. The V end lost 4 bases, the J end lost 1 base, and 13 bases lay between the germline ends. CDR3 nucleotides: TGTGCCAGCAGTGCCCGGACAGCTGGGAACACTGAAGCTTTCTTT. It codes for CASSARTAGNTEAFF.

With respect to this clone: In the same sample, other DNA sequences code for this CDR3. The genes are TRBV29-1 and TRBJ2-5; TRBD1 matches 8 bases. Trimming removed 4 bases from V and 4 bases from J; junction bases left unmatched: 8. CDR1 is SQVTM and CDR2 is ANQGSEA in the germline V gene. The CDR3 totals 14 residues. CDR3 loop: CSVGGQGAGETQYF. DNA of the CDR3: TGCAGCGTTGGGGGCCAGGGGGCAGGAGAGACCCAGTACTTC.

The rearrangement uses TRBV7-9 and TRBJ2-5; 9 nucleotides line up with TRBD2. J gave up 2 bases and V 10 bases, and 2 bases lay outside the gene matches. CDR3 length equals 12 residues. CDR1 and CDR2 from the germline V gene are SEHNR and FQNEAQ (reference sequence). CDR3 sequence (DNA): TGTGCCAATGGACTAGCGCAAGAGACCCAGTACTTC. It is translated as CANGLAQETQYF. The variable domain in full, completed from reference TRBV7-9 and TRBJ2-5, reads DTGVSQNPRHKITKRGQNVTFRCDPISEHNRLYWYRQTLGQGPEFLTYFQNEAQLEKSRLLSDRFSAERPKGSFSTLEIQRTEQGDSAMYLCANGLAQETQYFGPGTRLLVL.

This sequence joins TRBV6-1 and TRBJ1-2; D perhaps matches TRBD1 (5 bases). This CDR3 is built from 12 residues. The germline V gene has CDR1 MNHNS and CDR2 SASEGT. V lost 6 bases and J lost 6, with 11 bases in between. The CDR3 DNA is TGTGCCAGCAGGGGGGAGGGCCATGGCTACACCTTC. It specifies CASRGEGHGYTF.

This chain connects TRBV19 to TRBJ1-5, with unresolved D. There are 16 residues in the CDR3. The V end was cut by 3 bases, the J end by 0 bases, with 12 bases between. Germline values: CDR1 LNHDA, CDR2 SQIVND (reference sequence). DNA of the CDR3: TGTGCCAGTAGTATTGAAACAGCATATAGCAATCAGCCCCAGCATTTT. Encoded protein: CASSIETAYSNQPQHF.

CDR3 nucleotides: TGTGCCAGCAGTTACCTAAGCGGGCAAAACACCGGGGAGCTGTTTTTT. Translation gives CASSYLSGQNTGELFF. The rearrangement uses TRBV6-5 and TRBJ2-2, with a tentative D call TRBD2 (6 bases). The germline V gene encodes CDR1 MNHEY and CDR2 SVGAGI. This CDR3 spans 16 amino acids. V was shortened by 2 bases and J by 2 bases, with 12 bases between the two germline ends.

The chain carries TRBV2 and TRBJ2-1; perhaps TRBD2 as D (6 bases). This CDR3 comprises 13 residues. The germline V gene has CDR1 SNHLY and CDR2 FYNNEI. As DNA, the CDR3 is TGTGCGGGAGGTGGCGGACTGGGGAATGAGCAGTTCTTC. Translation gives CAGGGGLGNEQFF.

The chain recombines TRBV9 with TRBJ2-3; D uncertain. Germline CDR1 is SGDLS and CDR2 is YYNGEE. This CDR3 region has 14 residues. V lost 1 base and J lost 0, with 6 bases in between. The CDR3 sequence is CASSVLVSTDTQYF. CDR3 sequence (DNA): TGTGCCAGCAGCGTACTTGTTAGCACAGATACGCAGTATTTT.

The rearrangement joins TRBV2 to TRBJ2-1; D might be TRBD1 (6 bases). Germline assignment: CDR1 SNHLY and CDR2 FYNNEI. V was cut by 3 bases and J by 7 bases, with 16 bases left in between. CDR3 length equals 15 residues. CDR3 region: CASSDVGGPLNEQFF. DNA for the CDR3: TGTGCCAGCAGTGACGTTGGGGGCCCTTTAAATGAGCAGTTCTTC.

V is TRBV9 and J is TRBJ1-3, with D perhaps TRBD1 (6 bases). The V and J ends lost 2 bases and 0 bases respectively, with 12 bases between them. The CDR3 spans 16 residues. The germline V gene encodes CDR1 SGDLS and CDR2 YYNGEE. In DNA form, the CDR3 reads TGTGCCAGCAGCGTCTTACAGGGTATCTCTGGAAACACCATATATTTT. This translates into CASSVLQGISGNTIYF.